The rows below give T cell receptor beta chains drawn from one sample of a study of OX40 agonist ivuxolimab in advanced cancers. Sequenced by immunoSEQ multiplex PCR; TCRdb stores in-frame clones only, minus some. This table holds more than 30,000 clones, over 85% found once. Sequencing was performed on CD4+ or CD8+ T cells sorted from blood, taken in a trial of the OX40 agonist ivuxolimab. The receptor source for this set is an adult with an advanced solid tumor such as melanoma, head and neck, liver or kidney cancer. CDR3s include the opening cysteine and the closing phenylalanine or tryptophan. The D gene is left open where the match is weak. Clone size is given for some rows only: seen once, a few or many times, or a class if the clone is expanded.

clone size,J gene,D gene,V gene,CDR3 DNA,CDR3 protein
.,TRBJ1-6,.,TRBV5-1,TGCGCCAGCAGCTTGCTCCAGGGAGATTCACCCCTCCACTTT,CASSLLQGDSPLHF
.,TRBJ1-5,.,TRBV7-2,TGTGCCAGCAGCTTACTTGGGGCAGATCAGCCCCAGCATTTT,CASSLLGADQPQHF
.,TRBJ2-7,TRBD2,TRBV5-1,TGCGCCAGCAGGCCGGGACTAGCCGCTGCCTACGAGCAGTACTTC,CASRPGLAAAYEQYF
.,TRBJ2-5,TRBD2,TRBV14,TGTGCCAGCAGCCATCTAGCGGGGGGGGAGACCCAGTACTTC,CASSHLAGGETQYF
.,TRBJ1-2,TRBD1,TRBV28,TGTGCCAGCAGGGGACAGCAAACTAACTATGGCTACACCTTC,CASRGQQTNYGYTF
.,TRBJ1-4,.,TRBV4-2,TGTGCCAGCAGCCAACAGCCCGGCGGTGGGGAAAAACTGTTTTTT,CASSQQPGGGEKLFF
few,TRBJ1-6,.,TRBV28,TGTGCCAGCAATGCCGGGAGCTCCTATAATTCACCCCTCCACTTT,CASNAGSSYNSPLHF
.,TRBJ1-4,.,TRBV6-5,TGTGCCAGCAAAACATCGGACGGAACTAATGAAAAACTGTTTTTT,CASKTSDGTNEKLFF
once,TRBJ1-1,.,TRBV28,TGCGCCAGCAGTTTAAGAGGGGCCAACACTGAAGCTTTCTTT,CASSLRGANTEAFF
.,TRBJ1-1,TRBD1,TRBV6-6,TGTGCCAGCACCCCAGGGGGGACTGAAGCTTTCTTT,CASTPGGTEAFF
.,TRBJ2-2,.,TRBV7-2,TGTGCCAGCAGCCCTAAGAGGGAGCGGGCGAACACCGGGGAGCTGTTTTTT,CASSPKRERANTGELFF
.,TRBJ1-2,.,TRBV28,TGTGCCAGCAGTTCACCCTCGAGTGCCACCTATGGCTACACCTTC,CASSSPSSATYGYTF
.,TRBJ2-2,.,TRBV13,TGTGCCAGCAGCTTAGTCGTCCCACCAAGGTACACCGGGGAGCTGTTTTTT,CASSLVVPPRYTGELFF
.,TRBJ1-2,.,TRBV11-1,TGTGCCAGCAGCCCAGACGGAAACTATGGCTACACCTTC,CASSPDGNYGYTF
.,TRBJ1-2,TRBD1,TRBV19,TGTGCCAGTAGTCCAGGGGGGCTGACAGGGACTGGCTACACCTTC,CASSPGGLTGTGYTF
.,TRBJ2-2,.,TRBV6-5,TGTGCCAGCAGTTACAGGCTCCTTGGGGAGCTGTTTTTT,CASSYRLLGELFF
.,TRBJ2-5,.,TRBV5-1,TGCGCCAGCAGCCCTGAGCAAGCGGCTAACCAAGAGACCCAGTACTTC,CASSPEQAANQETQYF
.,TRBJ1-5,TRBD1,TRBV30,TGTGCCTGGAGTGTTCCTAGGACAGGGCGAAGCAATCAGCCCCAGCATTTT,CAWSVPRTGRSNQPQHF
.,TRBJ2-5,TRBD2,TRBV23-1,TGCGCCAGCAGTCAGCCTAGCGGGGGGGAGACCCAGTACTTC,CASSQPSGGETQYF
.,TRBJ1-4,.,TRBV5-4,TGTGCCAGCAGCTTTGCAGGGAAACTGTTTTTT,CASSFAGKLFF
.,TRBJ2-5,TRBD2,TRBV10-2,TGCGCCAGCAGGGCTCTGACTAGCTTCCCGGTTGGGTCGGAGACCCAGTACTTC,CASRALTSFPVGSETQYF
.,TRBJ2-3,.,TRBV7-9,TGTGCCAGCAGTCCGGGACGGTACACAGATACGCAGTATTTT,CASSPGRYTDTQYF
.,TRBJ2-7,TRBD2,TRBV2,TGTGCCAGCAGTGTACTAGCGGACTCTACCGAGCAGTACTTC,CASSVLADSTEQYF
.,TRBJ2-5,.,TRBV2,TGTGCCAGCAGTGATGAAGAGACCCAGTACTTC,CASSDEETQYF
.,TRBJ2-1,.,TRBV7-9,TGTGCCAGCAGCTTAGCCTCGGCAGGGGGGCATGAGCAGTTCTTC,CASSLASAGGHEQFF
.,TRBJ1-4,TRBD1,TRBV4-1,TGCGCCAGCAGCCCCGGGACAGGGAGTGAAAAACTGTTTTTT,CASSPGTGSEKLFF
once,TRBJ2-7,.,TRBV28,TGTGCCAGCAGCCTGCCCCAGGGGCGGGACGAGCAGTACTTC,CASSLPQGRDEQYF
.,TRBJ1-2,.,TRBV28,TGTGCCAGCAGTTTATTAGGTGGGGACTATGGCTACACCTTC,CASSLLGGDYGYTF
.,TRBJ1-2,.,TRBV15,TGTGCCACCAGCAGCCTAGTCGGGTCCTATGGCTACACCTTC,CATSSLVGSYGYTF
.,TRBJ1-3,.,TRBV5-6,TGTGCCAGCAGCTTGGAGGCAGGGGCTGGAAACACCATATATTTT,CASSLEAGAGNTIYF
.,TRBJ2-3,.,TRBV2,TGTGCCAGCAGTGTAACGCTATTCACAGATACGCAGTATTTT,CASSVTLFTDTQYF
.,TRBJ2-3,.,TRBV28,TGTGCCAGCAACCGAGACCGGGGCACAGATACGCAGTATTTT,CASNRDRGTDTQYF
.,TRBJ2-3,.,TRBV5-1,TGCGCCAGCAGAGTCGGGGTGAACACAGATACGCAGTATTTT,CASRVGVNTDTQYF
.,TRBJ2-5,TRBD2,TRBV18,TGTGCCAGCTCACTTAAGGGACTAGCGGGATATTCCCAAGAGACCCAGTACTTC,CASSLKGLAGYSQETQYF
.,TRBJ1-2,.,TRBV20-1,TGCAGTGCTAGCAGGGATGGCTACACCTTC,CSASRDGYTF
.,TRBJ2-7,TRBD1,TRBV4-3,TGCGCCAGCAGCCAGGACGGTGGGACAGGGGGCTCCTACGAGCAGTACTTC,CASSQDGGTGGSYEQYF
.,TRBJ1-1,.,TRBV7-3,TGTGCCAGCAGCTTCGACAGCAACACTGAAGCTTTCTTT,CASSFDSNTEAFF
.,TRBJ2-3,TRBD2,TRBV5-6,TGTGCCAGCAGCCTAGCGGGGGGGCGCACAGATACGCAGTATTTT,CASSLAGGRTDTQYF
.,TRBJ1-5,.,TRBV6-5,TGTGCCAGCAGTGAAGTCGGAAATCAGCCCCAGCATTTT,CASSEVGNQPQHF
.,TRBJ1-1,.,TRBV19,TGTGCCAGTAAAGGGGCTAAAATGTACACTGAAGCTTTCTTT,CASKGAKMYTEAFF
.,TRBJ2-3,.,TRBV4-3,TGCGCCAGCAGCCACTTAAACACAGATACGCAGTATTTT,CASSHLNTDTQYF
.,TRBJ1-3,TRBD1,TRBV5-1,TGCGCCAGCAGCTGGACAGGGGGAGCCTCTGGAAACACCATATATTTT,CASSWTGGASGNTIYF
once,TRBJ2-2,.,TRBV5-1,TGCGCCAGCAGTCGTGACAGGCTGAACACCGGGGAGCTGTTTTTT,CASSRDRLNTGELFF
.,TRBJ2-1,.,TRBV5-6,TGTGCCAGCAGGTCCAGCAGGCAGAAGGGCTATGAGCAGTTCTTC,CASRSSRQKGYEQFF
.,TRBJ2-1,.,TRBV27,TGTGCCAGCGCCCCCGGGACATTCTACAATGAGCAGTTCTTC,CASAPGTFYNEQFF
once,TRBJ2-2,.,TRBV29-1,TGCAGCGTTGGAGGCTGGACACCCAACACCGGGGAGCTGTTTTTT,CSVGGWTPNTGELFF
.,TRBJ2-3,.,TRBV11-1,TGTGCCAGCAGCTCAAGCACAGATACGCAGTATTTT,CASSSSTDTQYF
.,TRBJ1-1,.,TRBV7-9,TGTGCCAGCAGCCGAAATTCGGGGAAGACTGAAGCTTTCTTT,CASSRNSGKTEAFF
.,TRBJ2-2,TRBD2,TRBV7-3,TGTGCCAGCAGCCCTAGCGGGGGCATCACCGGGGAGCTGTTTTTT,CASSPSGGITGELFF
.,TRBJ1-1,TRBD1,TRBV30,TGTGCCTGGAGGGGACAGGGGTCAAGGACTGAAGCTTTCTTT,CAWRGQGSRTEAFF
.,TRBJ2-7,.,TRBV4-1,TGCGCCAGCAGCCAACAAAACCTCATAGGGGCGGAGGAGCAGTACTTC,CASSQQNLIGAEEQYF
.,TRBJ2-7,TRBD1,TRBV11-1,TGTGCCAGCAGCTTGGGGACAGGGCAGTACGAGCAGTACTTC,CASSLGTGQYEQYF
.,TRBJ1-5,.,TRBV30,TGTGCCTGGAGTTTAACTAGCGATCAGCCCCAGCATTTT,CAWSLTSDQPQHF
.,TRBJ2-3,.,TRBV5-1,TGCGCCAGCAGCTTGGGGGGTATGGACACAGATACGCAGTATTTT,CASSLGGMDTDTQYF